The 8 T cell receptor beta chains presented below share a single source sample, sequenced in a study of T cells in Graves' hyperthyroidism and ophthalmopathy. Amplification of TCR beta CDR3 regions used RNA as the template. The TCR CDR3 first-round RT-PCR relied on the HTBI primer set. MiXCR, run by TCRdb on the multiplex PCR reads, gives a single entry per CDR3 protein. The sample consists of fewer than 900,000 distinct CDR3 sequences, over 15% of them appearing once. The sample comprised blood. All receptors come from a woman aged 50 to 60 with Graves' hyperthyroidism that later progressed to Graves' ophthalmopathy.

The sample holds many counts of this clonotype. The chain couples TRBV12-3 or TRBV12-4 to TRBJ1-1; a possible D gene is TRBD1 (5 bases). V lost 5 bases, J lost 2 bases, and 21 bases lay in between. The CDR3 loop spans 17 amino acids. CDR3 sequence (DNA): TGTGCCAGCAGTCCCCACAAGGGAGGGACGGTAAACACTGAAGCTTTCTTT. This encodes CASSPHKGGTVNTEAFF.

A few counts support this clonotype. This chain links TRBV19 with TRBJ1-5; D possibly corresponds to TRBD1 (6 bases). Between the trimmed V and J ends, which lost 3 bases and 9 bases, there was a span of 18 bases. CDR1 is LNHDA, CDR2 SQIVND, per germline (reference sequence). The CDR3 extends over 15 amino acids. The CDR3 spells CASSITRQVPRPQHF. CDR3 sequence (DNA): TGTGCCAGTAGTATCACCCGACAGGTGCCTAGGCCCCAGCATTTT.

This clonotype was seen a handful of times. The chain combines TRBV29-1 with TRBJ1-1, with TRBD1 matching 10 bases. The V gene end was trimmed by 7 bases and the J gene end by 1 base; junction bases not matched to a gene: 6. The CDR3 has 14 residues. Germline CDR1 reads SQVTM; CDR2 reads ANQGSEA. CDR3 in amino acids: CSAETGGPNTEAFF. Written as DNA, the CDR3 is TGCAGCGCGGAGACAGGGGGCCCGAACACTGAAGCTTTCTTT.

V gene TRBV6-5 combines with J gene TRBJ2-3; 9 bases align to TRBD2. From germline, CDR1 is MNHEY and CDR2 SVGAGI. The CDR3 spans 17 residues. With V trimmed by 3 bases and J by 0 bases, 7 bases remained unmatched. CDR3 DNA: TGTGCCAGCAGTTATGTTAGCGGGGGAGCTAGCACAGATACGCAGTATTTT. Its translation is CASSYVSGGASTDTQYF.

This clonotype has only one observation. V usage is TRBV25-1 and J usage is TRBJ1-2; no clear D. Germline CDR1 is MGHDK and CDR2 is SYGVNS. The CDR3 sequence is 14 residues long. V lost 4 bases to trimming and J lost 4 bases, with 13 bases between them. CDR3: CASSGRVDTYGYTF. CDR3 sequence (DNA): TGTGCCAGCAGTGGGAGGGTAGACACCTATGGCTACACCTTC.

This chain links TRBV4-1 with TRBJ2-1, with D unresolved. V lost 1 base and J lost 6, with 10 bases in between. Germline V gene sequence: CDR1 MGHRA, CDR2 YSYEKL. This CDR3 has 14 amino acids. For the CDR3, the DNA is TGCGCCAGCAGCCAAGCCTCTAGGACCAATGAGCAGTTCTTC. It encodes CASSQASRTNEQFF.

This clonotype was recorded many times. The rearrangement uses TRBV6-1 and TRBJ1-1; D is perhaps TRBD1 (5 bases). Trimming removed 5 bases at V and 1 base at J, with 8 bases between. The CDR3 is 13 residues long. Germline loops: CDR1 MNHNS, CDR2 SASEGT. The CDR3 protein is CASSSDRNTEAFF. CDR3 nucleotide sequence: TGTGCCAGCAGTTCCGACAGGAACACTGAAGCTTTCTTT.

The genes are TRBV6-1 and TRBJ1-1; D possibly corresponds to TRBD1 (6 bases). The CDR3 totals 17 residues. The V end was cut by 7 bases, the J end by 3 bases, with 24 bases between. Germline V lookup: CDR1 MNHNS, CDR2 SASEGT. The CDR3 DNA sequence: TGTGCCAGCATACCTTCGGGGGCGCGAGTGACTTACACTGAAGCTTTCTTT. Protein product: CASIPSGARVTYTEAFF.